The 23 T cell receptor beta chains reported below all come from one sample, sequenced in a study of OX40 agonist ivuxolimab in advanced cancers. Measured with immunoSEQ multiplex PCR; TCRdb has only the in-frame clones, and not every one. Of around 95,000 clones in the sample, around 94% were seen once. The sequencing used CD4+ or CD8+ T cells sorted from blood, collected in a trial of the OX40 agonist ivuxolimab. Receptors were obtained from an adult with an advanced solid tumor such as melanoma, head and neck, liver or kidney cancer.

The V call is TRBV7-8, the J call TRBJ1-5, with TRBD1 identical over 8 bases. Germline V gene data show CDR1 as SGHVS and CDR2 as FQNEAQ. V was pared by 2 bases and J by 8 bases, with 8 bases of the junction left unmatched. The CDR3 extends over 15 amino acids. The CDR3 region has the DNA TGTGCCAGCAGCTTATCCGGACAGGGTTGGAAGCCCCAGCATTTT. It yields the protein CASSLSGQGWKPQHF.

The CDR3 loop is CASSQVPGADTEAFF. The DNA of the CDR3 is TGTGCCAGCAGCCAAGTACCGGGCGCCGACACTGAAGCTTTCTTT. The rearrangement uses TRBV7-3 and TRBJ1-1; D unresolved. Trimming shortened V by 5 bases and J by 3 bases, and 16 bases separated the two germline ends. The germline V gene encodes CDR1 SGHTA and CDR2 FQGTGA. CDR3 length: 15 residues.

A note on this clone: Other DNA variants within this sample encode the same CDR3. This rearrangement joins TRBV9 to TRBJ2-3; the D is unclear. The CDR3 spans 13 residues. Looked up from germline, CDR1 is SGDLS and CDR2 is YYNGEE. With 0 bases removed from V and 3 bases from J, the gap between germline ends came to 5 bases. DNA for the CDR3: TGTGCCAGCAGCGTAGTGGGTACAGATACGCAGTATTTT. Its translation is CASSVVGTDTQYF.

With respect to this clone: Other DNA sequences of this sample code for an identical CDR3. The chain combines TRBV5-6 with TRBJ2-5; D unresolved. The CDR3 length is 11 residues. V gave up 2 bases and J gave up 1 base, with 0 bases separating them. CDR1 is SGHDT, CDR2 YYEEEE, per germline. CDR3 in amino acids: CASSFQETQYF. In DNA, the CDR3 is TGTGCCAGCAGCTTCCAAGAGACCCAGTACTTC.

CDR3 coding DNA: TGCGCCAGCAGCTTCCTCAGTGGGGCACCCCTCCACTTT. It is translated as CASSFLSGAPLHF. This chain connects TRBV5-1 to TRBJ1-6, with D unresolved. V was shortened by 2 bases and J by 11 bases, with 11 bases between the two germline ends. CDR1 SGHRS and CDR2 YFSETQ come from the germline V gene. The length of the CDR3 is 13 residues.

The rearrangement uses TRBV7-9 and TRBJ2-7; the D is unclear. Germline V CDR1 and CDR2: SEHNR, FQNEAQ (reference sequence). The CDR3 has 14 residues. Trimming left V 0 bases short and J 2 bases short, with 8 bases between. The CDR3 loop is CASSLAVSPYEQYF. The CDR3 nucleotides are TGTGCCAGCAGCTTAGCGGTTTCCCCCTACGAGCAGTACTTC.

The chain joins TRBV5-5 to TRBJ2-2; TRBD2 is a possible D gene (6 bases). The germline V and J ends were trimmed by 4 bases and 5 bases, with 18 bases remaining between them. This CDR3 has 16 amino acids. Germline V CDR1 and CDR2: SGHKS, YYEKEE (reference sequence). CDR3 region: CASSTLALAGTGELFF. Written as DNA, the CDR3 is TGTGCCAGCAGCACCCTGGCTTTGGCGGGGACCGGGGAGCTGTTTTTT. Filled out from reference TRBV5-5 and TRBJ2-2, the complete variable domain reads DAGVTQSPTHLIKTRGQQVTLRCSPISGHKSVSWYQQVLGQGPQFIFQYYEKEERGRGNFPDRFSARQFPNYSSELNVNALLLGDSALYLCASSTLALAGTGELFFGEGSRLTVL.

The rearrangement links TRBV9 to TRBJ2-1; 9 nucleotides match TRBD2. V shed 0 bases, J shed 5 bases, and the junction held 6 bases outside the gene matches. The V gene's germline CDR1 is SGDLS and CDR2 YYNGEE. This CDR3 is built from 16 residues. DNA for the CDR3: TGTGCCAGCAGCGTAGCTTCTAGCGGGGTCCACAATGAGCAGTTCTTC. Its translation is CASSVASSGVHNEQFF. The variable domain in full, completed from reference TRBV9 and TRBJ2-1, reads DSGVTQTPKHLITATGQRVTLRCSPRSGDLSVYWYQQSLDQGLQFLIQYYNGEERAKGNILERFSAQQFPDLHSELNLSSLELGDSALYFCASSVASSGVHNEQFFGPGTRLTVL.

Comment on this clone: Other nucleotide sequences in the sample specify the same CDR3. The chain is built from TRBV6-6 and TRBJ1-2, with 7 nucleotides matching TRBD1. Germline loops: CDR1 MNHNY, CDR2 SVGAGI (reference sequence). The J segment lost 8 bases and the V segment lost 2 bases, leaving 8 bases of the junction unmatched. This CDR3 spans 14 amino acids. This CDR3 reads CASSYRGQGGGYTF. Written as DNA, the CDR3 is TGTGCCAGCAGTTACAGGGGGCAGGGGGGGGGCTACACCTTC.

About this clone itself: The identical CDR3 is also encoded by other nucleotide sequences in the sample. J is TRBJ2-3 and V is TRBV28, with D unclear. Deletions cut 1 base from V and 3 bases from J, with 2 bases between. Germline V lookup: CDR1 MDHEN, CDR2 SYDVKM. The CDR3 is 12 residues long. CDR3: CASSLSTDTQYF. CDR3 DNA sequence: TGTGCCAGCAGTTTATCGACAGATACGCAGTATTTT.

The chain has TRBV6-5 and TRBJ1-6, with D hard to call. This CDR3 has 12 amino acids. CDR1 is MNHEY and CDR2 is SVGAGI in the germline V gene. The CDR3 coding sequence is TGTGCGACCCAAAACCCAGGTTCACCCCTCCACTTT. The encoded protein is CATQNPGSPLHF.

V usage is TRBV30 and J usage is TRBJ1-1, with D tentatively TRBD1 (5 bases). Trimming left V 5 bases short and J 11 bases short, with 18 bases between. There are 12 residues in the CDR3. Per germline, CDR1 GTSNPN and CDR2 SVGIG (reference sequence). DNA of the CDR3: TGTGCCTGGGGGGACGGGGTTCGAGGCGCTTTCTTT. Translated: CAWGDGVRGAFF.

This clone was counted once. In DNA, the CDR3 is TGTGCCAGCCAATCCTGGGAGGGGCTCGATGGCTACACCTTC. Protein sequence: CASQSWEGLDGYTF. The chain has TRBV28 and TRBJ1-2, with D possibly matching TRBD1 (5 bases). Trimming left V 8 bases short and J 6 bases short, with 19 bases between. Germline CDR1 reads MDHEN; CDR2 reads SYDVKM. The CDR3 runs 14 residues.

CDR3 DNA: TGTGCTAGTGGTCTGGGACAGGGGATCACAGATACGCAGTATTTT. Protein product: CASGLGQGITDTQYF. The rearrangement links TRBV12-5 to TRBJ2-3, with TRBD1 matching over 10 bases. The V and J ends lost 5 bases and 2 bases, in that order; junction bases with no gene match: 4. The CDR3 sequence is 15 residues long. Germline CDR1 is LGHNT and CDR2 is FRNRAP. Supplemented by reference TRBV12-5 and TRBJ2-3, the full variable domain reads DARVTQTPRHKVTEMGQEVTMRCQPILGHNTVFWYRQTMMQGLELLAYFRNRAPLDDSGMPKDRFSAEMPDATLATLKIQPSEPRDSAVYFCASGLGQGITDTQYFGPGTRLTVL.

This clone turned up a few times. This CDR3 reads CAWTGTEAFF. The CDR3 DNA sequence: TGTGCCTGGACTGGGACTGAAGCTTTCTTT. The V gene is TRBV30, the J gene TRBJ1-1; no clear D gene. This CDR3 is 10 amino acids long. The germline V and J ends were trimmed by 4 bases and 5 bases, with 5 bases remaining between them. Germline V CDR1 and CDR2: GTSNPN, SVGIG (reference sequence).

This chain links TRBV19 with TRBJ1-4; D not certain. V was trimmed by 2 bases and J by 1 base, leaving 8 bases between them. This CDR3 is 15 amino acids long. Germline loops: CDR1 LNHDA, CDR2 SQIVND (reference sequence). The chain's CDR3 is CASSITRETNEKLFF. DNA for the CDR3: TGTGCCAGTAGTATAACGAGGGAAACTAATGAAAAACTGTTTTTT. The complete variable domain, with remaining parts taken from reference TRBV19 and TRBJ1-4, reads DGGITQSPKYLFRKEGQNVTLSCEQNLNHDAMYWYRQDPGQGLRLIYYSQIVNDFQKGDIAEGYSVSREKKESFPLTVTSAQKNPTAFYLCASSITRETNEKLFFGSGTQLSVL.

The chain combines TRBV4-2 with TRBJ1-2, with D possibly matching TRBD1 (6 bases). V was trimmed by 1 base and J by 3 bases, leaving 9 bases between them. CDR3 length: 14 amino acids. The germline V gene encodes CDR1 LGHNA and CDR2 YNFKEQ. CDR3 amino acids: CASSQGGGDYGYTF. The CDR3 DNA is TGTGCCAGCAGCCAAGGCGGGGGCGACTATGGCTACACCTTC.

CDR3 protein: CASSVRGNYGYTF. The DNA of the CDR3 is TGTGCCAGTAGCGTAAGGGGGAACTATGGCTACACCTTC. The chain couples TRBV19 to TRBJ1-2, with TRBD1 as a possible D gene (6 bases). The germline V and J ends were trimmed by 6 bases and 2 bases, with 10 bases remaining between them. Germline values: CDR1 LNHDA, CDR2 SQIVND (reference sequence). The CDR3 sequence is 13 residues long.

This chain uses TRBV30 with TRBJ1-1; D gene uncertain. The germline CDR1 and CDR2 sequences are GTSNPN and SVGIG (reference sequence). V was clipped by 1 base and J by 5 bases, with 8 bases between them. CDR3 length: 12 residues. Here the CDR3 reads CAWSGQWTEAFF. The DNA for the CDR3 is TGTGCCTGGAGTGGTCAGTGGACTGAAGCTTTCTTT.

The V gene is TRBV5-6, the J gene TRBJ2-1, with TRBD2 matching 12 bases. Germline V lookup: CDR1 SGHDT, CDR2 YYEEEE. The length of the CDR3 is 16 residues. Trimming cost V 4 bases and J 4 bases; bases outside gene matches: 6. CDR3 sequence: CASSKGLAGAYNEQFF. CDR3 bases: TGTGCCAGCAGCAAGGGACTAGCGGGCGCATACAATGAGCAGTTCTTC.

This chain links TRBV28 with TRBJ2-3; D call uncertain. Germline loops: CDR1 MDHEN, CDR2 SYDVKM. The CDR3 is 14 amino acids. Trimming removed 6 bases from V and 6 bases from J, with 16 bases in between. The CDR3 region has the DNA TGTGCCAGCAGCCCCCCCACGGTCCGGGATACGCAGTATTTT. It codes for CASSPPTVRDTQYF.

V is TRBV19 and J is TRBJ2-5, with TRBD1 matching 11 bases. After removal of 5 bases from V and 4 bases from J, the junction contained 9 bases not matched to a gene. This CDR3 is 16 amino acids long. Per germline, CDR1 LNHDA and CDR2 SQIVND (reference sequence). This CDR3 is CASSGRDRGFPETQYF. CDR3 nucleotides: TGTGCCAGTAGTGGCAGGGACAGGGGGTTCCCAGAGACCCAGTACTTC.

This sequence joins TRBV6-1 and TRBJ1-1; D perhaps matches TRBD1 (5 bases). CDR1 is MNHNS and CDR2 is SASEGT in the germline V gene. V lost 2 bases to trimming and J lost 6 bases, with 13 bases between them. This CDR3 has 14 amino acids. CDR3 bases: TGTGCCAGCAGTGAACCTGGGAGGGGCCCTGAAGCTTTCTTT. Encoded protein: CASSEPGRGPEAFF.